A single sample is the source of the 13 T cell receptor beta chains below, sequenced in a study of shared clonotypes between healthy human individuals. Positively selected for CCR7, the CD45RO-negative cells used as naive CD8 cells excluded terminally differentiated effector memory CD45RA+ cells. TCRdb's table, derived via immunoSEQ multiplex PCR, lists solely in-frame clones and lacks some. This table has roughly 2.1 million clones, roughly 91% appearing once. Input material: naive CD8+ T cells from PBMCs. The receptors stem from a man between 18 and 29 years old in good health. Some clones in this sample may be carry-over from other donors' samples.

The gene calls are TRBV6-5 and TRBJ2-5; TRBD1 is a possible D gene (5 bases). There are 16 residues in the CDR3. Germline lookup yields CDR1 MNHEY and CDR2 SVGAGI. V was clipped by 0 bases and J by 5 bases, with 16 bases between them. The CDR3 bases are TGTGCCAGCAGTTACTCTCTAGGGGCTCGGAAGGAGACCCAGTACTTC. This encodes CASSYSLGARKETQYF.

This chain uses TRBV11-2 with TRBJ1-1; D might be TRBD1 (5 bases). This CDR3 is 15 amino acids long. V shed 1 base and J shed 4 bases, with 13 bases lying between them. The germline CDR1 and CDR2 sequences are SGHAT and FQNNGV. The CDR3 DNA is TGTGCCAGCAGCTTAGTCTCGGAGGGGAGCACTGAAGCTTTCTTT. It is translated as CASSLVSEGSTEAFF.

This chain uses TRBV19 with TRBJ2-7; 10 nucleotides match TRBD2. CDR3 size: 13 residues. J gave up 3 bases and V 4 bases, and 0 bases lay outside the gene matches. Germline lookup yields CDR1 LNHDA and CDR2 SQIVND (reference sequence). CDR3 bases: TGTGCCAGTAGTACTAGCGGGAGCTACGAGCAGTACTTC. Residues: CASSTSGSYEQYF.

This chain connects TRBV29-1 to TRBJ1-2; D perhaps matches TRBD1 (5 bases). Germline CDR1 SQVTM, CDR2 ANQGSEA. V was clipped by 4 bases and J by 6 bases, with 9 bases between them. The CDR3 totals 11 residues. CDR3 in amino acids: CSVVQGDGYTF. The CDR3 DNA follows: TGCAGCGTTGTGCAGGGTGATGGCTACACCTTC.

The chain is built from TRBV10-1 and TRBJ1-2; 8 bases agree with TRBD1. CDR1 WNHNN and CDR2 SYGVQD come from the germline V gene (reference sequence). With V trimmed by 3 bases and J by 6 bases, 12 bases remained unmatched. The CDR3 loop spans 16 amino acids. The CDR3 region has the DNA TGCGCCAGCAGTGACTCTAAAGCAGGGGGCGCGCATGGCTACACCTTC. As protein: CASSDSKAGGAHGYTF.

The chain recombines TRBV30 with TRBJ1-1; D is unclear. V was trimmed by 0 bases and J by 4 bases, leaving 9 bases between them. This CDR3 region has 13 residues. Germline CDR1 and CDR2: GTSNPN and SVGIG (reference sequence). The CDR3 bases are TGTGCCTGGAGTGTACTTCTCAGCACTGAAGCTTTCTTT. Its protein product is CAWSVLLSTEAFF.

The rearrangement joins TRBV4-2 to TRBJ2-7; D may match TRBD1 or TRBD2 (5 bases each). Trimming removed 4 bases from V and 0 bases from J, with 10 bases in between. This CDR3 is 14 amino acids long. Germline CDR1 LGHNA, CDR2 YNFKEQ. This CDR3 reads CASSLGTPSYEQYF. CDR3 nucleotides: TGTGCCAGCAGCCTCGGGACGCCCTCCTACGAGCAGTACTTC.

The genes are TRBV19 and TRBJ2-7, with D perhaps assigned TRBD1 or TRBD2 (5 bases each). Germline CDR1 LNHDA, CDR2 SQIVND (reference sequence). The length of the CDR3 is 16 residues. Trimming took off 5 bases at V and 0 bases at J, with 17 bases between the two ends. The CDR3 nucleotides read TGTGCCAGTAGTCTGGGGGATGGGGTCAGCTCCTACGAGCAGTACTTC. Translating it yields CASSLGDGVSSYEQYF.

This chain uses TRBV7-9 with TRBJ2-1; the D is unclear. The CDR3 is 14 residues long. V was clipped by 2 bases and J by 8 bases, with 13 bases between them. CDR1 is SEHNR, CDR2 FQNEAQ, per germline (reference sequence). The CDR3 protein is CASSLTSGLDEQFF. The CDR3 DNA is TGTGCCAGCAGCTTAACTTCAGGTCTGGATGAGCAGTTCTTC.

The J gene is TRBJ1-1, the V gene TRBV28; D is perhaps TRBD1 (5 bases). V was cut by 7 bases and J by 4 bases, with 16 bases left in between. CDR1 MDHEN and CDR2 SYDVKM come from the germline V gene. This CDR3 spans 14 amino acids. CDR3 loop: CASTSGREGTEAFF. The CDR3 DNA is TGTGCCAGCACCTCGGGACGGGAGGGCACTGAAGCTTTCTTT.

The chain recombines TRBV5-1 with TRBJ2-5, with D unclear. Germline CDR1 SGHRS, CDR2 YFSETQ. This CDR3 contains 13 residues. Trimming stripped 3 bases from V and 5 bases from J, with 11 bases between. The CDR3 nucleotides read TGCGCCAGCAGCTGGGGTGCTAGGGAGACCCAGTACTTC. The encoded protein is CASSWGARETQYF.

V usage is TRBV29-1 and J usage is TRBJ2-1, with 8 bases matching TRBD2. The CDR3 has 12 residues. Germline CDR1 SQVTM, CDR2 ANQGSEA. V shed 7 bases, J shed 9 bases, and the junction held 8 bases outside the gene matches. The CDR3 is CSALAGGGEQFF. The DNA of the CDR3 is TGCAGCGCCCTCGCGGGGGGCGGTGAGCAGTTCTTC.

The chain joins TRBV19 to TRBJ2-1, with a tentative D call TRBD2 (6 bases). Germline lookup yields CDR1 LNHDA and CDR2 SQIVND (reference sequence). V was shortened by 6 bases and J by 4 bases, with 13 bases between the two germline ends. CDR3 length: 14 amino acids. CDR3 sequence: CASRYSGAYNEQFF. Written as DNA, the CDR3 is TGTGCCAGTAGGTATAGCGGAGCTTACAATGAGCAGTTCTTC.